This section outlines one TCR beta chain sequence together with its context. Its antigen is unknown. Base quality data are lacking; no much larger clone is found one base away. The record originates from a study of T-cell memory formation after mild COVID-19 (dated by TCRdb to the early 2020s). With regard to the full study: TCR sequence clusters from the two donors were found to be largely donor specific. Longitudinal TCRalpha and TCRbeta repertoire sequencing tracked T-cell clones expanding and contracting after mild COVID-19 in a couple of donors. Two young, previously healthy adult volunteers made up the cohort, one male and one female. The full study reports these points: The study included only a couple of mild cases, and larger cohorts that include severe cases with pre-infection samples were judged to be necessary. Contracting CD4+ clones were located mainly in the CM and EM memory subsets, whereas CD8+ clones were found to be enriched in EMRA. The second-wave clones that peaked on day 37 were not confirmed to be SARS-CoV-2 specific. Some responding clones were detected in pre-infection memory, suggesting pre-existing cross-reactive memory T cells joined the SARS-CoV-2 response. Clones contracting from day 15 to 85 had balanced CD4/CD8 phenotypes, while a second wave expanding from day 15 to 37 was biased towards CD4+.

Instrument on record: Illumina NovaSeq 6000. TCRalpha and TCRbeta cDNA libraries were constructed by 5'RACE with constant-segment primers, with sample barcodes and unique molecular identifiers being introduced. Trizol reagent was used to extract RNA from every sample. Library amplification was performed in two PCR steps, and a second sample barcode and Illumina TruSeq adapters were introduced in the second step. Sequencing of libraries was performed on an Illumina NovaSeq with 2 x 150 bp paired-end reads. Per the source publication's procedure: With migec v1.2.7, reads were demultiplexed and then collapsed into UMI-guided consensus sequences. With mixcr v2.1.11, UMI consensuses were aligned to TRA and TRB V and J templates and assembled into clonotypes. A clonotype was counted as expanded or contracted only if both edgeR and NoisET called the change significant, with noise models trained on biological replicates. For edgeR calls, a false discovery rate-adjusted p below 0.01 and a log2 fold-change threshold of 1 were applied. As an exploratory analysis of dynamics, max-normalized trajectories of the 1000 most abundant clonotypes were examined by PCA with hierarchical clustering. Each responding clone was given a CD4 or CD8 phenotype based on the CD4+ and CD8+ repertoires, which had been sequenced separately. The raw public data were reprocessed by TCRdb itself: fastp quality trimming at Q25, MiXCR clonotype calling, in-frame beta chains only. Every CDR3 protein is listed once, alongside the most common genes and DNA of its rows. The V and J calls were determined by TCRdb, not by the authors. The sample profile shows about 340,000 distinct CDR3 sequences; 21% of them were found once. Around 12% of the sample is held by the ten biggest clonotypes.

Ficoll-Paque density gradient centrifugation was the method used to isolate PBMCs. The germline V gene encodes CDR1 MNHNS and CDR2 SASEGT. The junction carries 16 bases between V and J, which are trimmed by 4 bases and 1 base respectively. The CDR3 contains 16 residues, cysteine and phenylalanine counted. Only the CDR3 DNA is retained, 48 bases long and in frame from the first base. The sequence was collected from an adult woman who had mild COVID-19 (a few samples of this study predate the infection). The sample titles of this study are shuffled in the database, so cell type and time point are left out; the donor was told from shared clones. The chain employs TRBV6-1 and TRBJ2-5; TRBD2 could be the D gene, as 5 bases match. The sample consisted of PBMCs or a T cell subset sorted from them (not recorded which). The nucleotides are TGTGCCAGCAGTGCAATGGGCCCGGGGTTCCAAGAGACCCAGTACTTC. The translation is CASSAMGPGFQETQYF.